This TCR beta chain stems from a study of blood T cell repertoires in COVID-19. Across the study: The United States, Italy and Spain supplied acute and convalescent COVID-19 samples.

The CDR3 is 13 amino acids. Germline CDR1 and CDR2: SNHLY and FYNNEI. The ends were cut back, 6 bases at V and 1 base at J, with 9 bases in the middle. Per the authors' pipeline: Estimates of nucleated cell counts were drawn from the amplification of reference gene primers. Produced via immunoSEQ multiplex PCR; TCRdb's table is partial and in-frame only. V and J calls and clone size follow that table, whereas D and trimming were derived from the DNA. The sample has about 210,000 clones, roughly 90% seen once. The clonotype originates from a woman aged 40 to 50 with acute or convalescent COVID-19. Sequencing was performed on peripheral blood. The V call is TRBV2, the J call TRBJ1-1; D possibly corresponds to TRBD1 (5 bases). CDR3 nucleotides: TGTGCCAGCAGGGACACAGGGAACACTGAAGCTTTCTTT. Translation: CASRDTGNTEAFF.